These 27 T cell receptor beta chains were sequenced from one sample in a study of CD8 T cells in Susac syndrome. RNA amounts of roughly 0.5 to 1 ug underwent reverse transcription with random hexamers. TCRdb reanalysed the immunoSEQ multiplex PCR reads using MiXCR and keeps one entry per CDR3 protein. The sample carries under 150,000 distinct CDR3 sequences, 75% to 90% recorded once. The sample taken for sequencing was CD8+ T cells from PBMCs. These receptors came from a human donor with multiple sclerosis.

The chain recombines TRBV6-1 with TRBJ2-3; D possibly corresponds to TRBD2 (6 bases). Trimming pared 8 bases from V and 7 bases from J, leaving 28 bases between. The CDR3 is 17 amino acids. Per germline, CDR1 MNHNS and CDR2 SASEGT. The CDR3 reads CASGTLAILANVNTQYF. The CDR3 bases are TGTGCCAGCGGCACCCTCGCCATACTAGCCAACGTAAATACGCAGTATTTT.

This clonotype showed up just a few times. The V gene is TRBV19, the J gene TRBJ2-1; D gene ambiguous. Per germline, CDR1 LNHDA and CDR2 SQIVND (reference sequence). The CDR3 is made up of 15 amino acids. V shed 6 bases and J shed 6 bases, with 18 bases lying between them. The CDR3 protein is CASSSLFWASNEQFF. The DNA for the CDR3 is TGTGCCAGTAGCTCCCTCTTCTGGGCAAGCAATGAGCAGTTCTTC.

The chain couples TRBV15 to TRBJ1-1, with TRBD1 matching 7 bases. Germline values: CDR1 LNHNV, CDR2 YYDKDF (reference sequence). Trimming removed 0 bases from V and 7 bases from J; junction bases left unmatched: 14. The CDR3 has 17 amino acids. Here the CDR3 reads CATSRDLLGTVNNEAFF. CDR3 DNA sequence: TGTGCCACCAGCAGAGACCTTCTAGGGACAGTAAATAATGAAGCTTTCTTT. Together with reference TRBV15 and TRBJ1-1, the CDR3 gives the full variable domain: DAMVIQNPRYQVTQFGKPVTLSCSQTLNHNVMYWYQQKSSQAPKLLFHYYDKDFNNEADTPDNFQSRRPNTSFCFLDIRSPGLGDTAMYLCATSRDLLGTVNNEAFFGQGTRLTVV.

CDR3 bases: TGTGCCAGCAGCTTAAGTATAGGGGGCTTCACTGAAGCTTTCTTT. Its translation: CASSLSIGGFTEAFF. The chain couples TRBV7-3 to TRBJ1-1, with 7 bases identical to TRBD1. CDR1 and CDR2 (germline): SGHTA, FQGTGA. The CDR3 has 15 amino acids. V shed 1 base, J shed 4 bases, and the junction held 6 bases outside the gene matches.

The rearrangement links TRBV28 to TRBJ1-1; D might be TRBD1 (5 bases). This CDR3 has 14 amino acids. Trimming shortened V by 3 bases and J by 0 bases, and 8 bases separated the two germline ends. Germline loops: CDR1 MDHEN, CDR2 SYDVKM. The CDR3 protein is CASSFRGVNTEAFF. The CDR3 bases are TGTGCCAGCAGTTTTCGAGGGGTGAACACTGAAGCTTTCTTT.

The CDR3 spells CASSYRAGAGNTIYF. In DNA form, the CDR3 reads TGTGCCAGCAGTTACAGGGCTGGAGCTGGAAACACCATATATTTT. The V and J genes are TRBV27 and TRBJ1-3; TRBD1 is a possible D gene (6 bases). The CDR3 sequence is 15 residues long. V was clipped by 4 bases and J by 2 bases, with 12 bases between them. CDR1 is MNHEY, CDR2 SMNVEV, per germline (reference sequence).

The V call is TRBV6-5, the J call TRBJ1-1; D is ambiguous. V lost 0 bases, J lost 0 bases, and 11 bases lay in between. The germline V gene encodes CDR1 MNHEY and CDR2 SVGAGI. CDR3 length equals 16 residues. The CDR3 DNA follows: TGTGCCAGCAGTTACTCCGTATGGGAGCTGAACACTGAAGCTTTCTTT. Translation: CASSYSVWELNTEAFF.

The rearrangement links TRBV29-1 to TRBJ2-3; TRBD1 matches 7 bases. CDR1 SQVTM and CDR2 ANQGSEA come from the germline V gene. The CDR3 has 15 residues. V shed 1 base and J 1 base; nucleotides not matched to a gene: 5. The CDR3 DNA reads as TGCAGCGTTGAAGTAGGGGGCTACGGCACAGATACGCAGTATTTT. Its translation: CSVEVGGYGTDTQYF.

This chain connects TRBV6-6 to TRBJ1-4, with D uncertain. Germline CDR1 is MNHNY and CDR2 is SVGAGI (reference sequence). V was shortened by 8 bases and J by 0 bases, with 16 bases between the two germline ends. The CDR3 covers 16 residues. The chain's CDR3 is CASSPASSATNEKLFF. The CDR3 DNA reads TGTGCCAGCTCCCCCGCGAGTTCGGCAACTAATGAAAAACTGTTTTTT.

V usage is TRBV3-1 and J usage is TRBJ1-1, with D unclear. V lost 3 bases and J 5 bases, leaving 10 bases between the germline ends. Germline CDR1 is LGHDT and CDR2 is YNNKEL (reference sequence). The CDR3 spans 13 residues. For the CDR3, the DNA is TGTGCCAGCAGCCATGAGGGTTTGACTGAAGCTTTCTTT. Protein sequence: CASSHEGLTEAFF.

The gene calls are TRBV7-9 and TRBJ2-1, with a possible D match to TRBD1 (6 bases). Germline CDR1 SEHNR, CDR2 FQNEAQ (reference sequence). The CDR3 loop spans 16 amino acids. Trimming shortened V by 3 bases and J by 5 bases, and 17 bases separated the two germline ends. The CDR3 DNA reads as TGTGCCAGCAGCTTCCCCAGCCAACAGGGAGACAATGAGCAGTTCTTC. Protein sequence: CASSFPSQQGDNEQFF.

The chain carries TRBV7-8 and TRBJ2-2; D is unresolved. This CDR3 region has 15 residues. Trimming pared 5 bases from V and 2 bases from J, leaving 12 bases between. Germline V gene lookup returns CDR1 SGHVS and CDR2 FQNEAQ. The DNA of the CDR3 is TGTGCCAGCAGCCTCCGGCTGCCAAACACCGGGGAGCTGTTTTTT. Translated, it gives CASSLRLPNTGELFF. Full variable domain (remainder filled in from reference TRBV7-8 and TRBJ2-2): GAGVSQSPRYKVAKRGQDVALRCDPISGHVSLFWYQQALGQGPEFLTYFQNEAQLDKSGLPSDRFFAERPEGSVSTLKIQRTQQEDSAVYLCASSLRLPNTGELFFGEGSRLTVL.

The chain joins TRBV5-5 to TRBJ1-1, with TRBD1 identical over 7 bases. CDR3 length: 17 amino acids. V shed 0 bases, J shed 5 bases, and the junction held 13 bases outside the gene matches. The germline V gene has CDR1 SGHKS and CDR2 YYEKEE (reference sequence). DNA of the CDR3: TGTGCCAGCAGCTTGGCCGGGGAGGGGGCCCGGAGGACTGAAGCTTTCTTT. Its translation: CASSLAGEGARRTEAFF.

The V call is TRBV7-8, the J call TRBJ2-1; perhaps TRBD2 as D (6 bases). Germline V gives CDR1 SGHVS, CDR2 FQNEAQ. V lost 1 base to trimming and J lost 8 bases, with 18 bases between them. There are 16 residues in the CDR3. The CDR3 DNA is TGTGCCAGCAGCTTAGGGGGGGAGCCCCTCGTGTATGAGCAGTTCTTC. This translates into CASSLGGEPLVYEQFF.

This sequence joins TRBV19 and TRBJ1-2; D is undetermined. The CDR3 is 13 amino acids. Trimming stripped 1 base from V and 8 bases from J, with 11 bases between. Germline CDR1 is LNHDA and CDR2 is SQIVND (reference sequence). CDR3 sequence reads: CASSIGTGIGYTF. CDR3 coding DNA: TGTGCCAGTAGTATAGGGACCGGGATCGGCTACACCTTC.

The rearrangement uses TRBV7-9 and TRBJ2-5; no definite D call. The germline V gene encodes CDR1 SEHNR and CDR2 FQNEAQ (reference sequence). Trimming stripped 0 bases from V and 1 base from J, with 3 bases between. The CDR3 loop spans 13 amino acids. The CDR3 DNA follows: TGTGCCAGCAGCTTAGCGCTCCAAGAGACCCAGTACTTC. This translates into CASSLALQETQYF. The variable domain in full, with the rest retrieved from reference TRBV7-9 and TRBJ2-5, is DTGVSQNPRHKITKRGQNVTFRCDPISEHNRLYWYRQTLGQGPEFLTYFQNEAQLEKSRLLSDRFSAERPKGSFSTLEIQRTEQGDSAMYLCASSLALQETQYFGPGTRLLVL.

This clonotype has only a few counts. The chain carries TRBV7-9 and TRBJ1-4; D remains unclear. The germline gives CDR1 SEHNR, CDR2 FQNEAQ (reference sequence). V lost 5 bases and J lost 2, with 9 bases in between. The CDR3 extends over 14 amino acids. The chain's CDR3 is CASSPGGTNEKLFF. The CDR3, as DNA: TGTGCCAGCAGCCCTGGAGGGACTAATGAAAAACTGTTTTTT. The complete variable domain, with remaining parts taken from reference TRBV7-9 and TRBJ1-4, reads DTGVSQNPRHKITKRGQNVTFRCDPISEHNRLYWYRQTLGQGPEFLTYFQNEAQLEKSRLLSDRFSAERPKGSFSTLEIQRTEQGDSAMYLCASSPGGTNEKLFFGSGTQLSVL.

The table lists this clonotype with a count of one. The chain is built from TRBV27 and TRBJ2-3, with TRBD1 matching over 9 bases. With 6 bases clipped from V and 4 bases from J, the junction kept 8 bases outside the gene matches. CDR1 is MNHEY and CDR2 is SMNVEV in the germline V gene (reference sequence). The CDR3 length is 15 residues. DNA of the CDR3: TGTGCCAGCAGACAGGGGGCGCTCGGGGCAGATACGCAGTATTTT. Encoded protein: CASRQGALGADTQYF.

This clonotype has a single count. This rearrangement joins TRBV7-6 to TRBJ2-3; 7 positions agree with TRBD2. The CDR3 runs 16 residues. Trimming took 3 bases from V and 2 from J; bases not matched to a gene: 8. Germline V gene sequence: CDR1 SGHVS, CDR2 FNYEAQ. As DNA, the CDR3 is TGTGCCAGCAGCTTGACTTCTAGCGGCCACACAGATACGCAGTATTTT. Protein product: CASSLTSSGHTDTQYF.

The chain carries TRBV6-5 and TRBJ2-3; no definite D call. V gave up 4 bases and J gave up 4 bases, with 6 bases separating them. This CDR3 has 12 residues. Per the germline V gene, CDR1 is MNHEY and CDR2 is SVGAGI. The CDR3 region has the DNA TGTGCCAGCAGTTCATACCCAGATACGCAGTATTTT. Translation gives CASSSYPDTQYF.

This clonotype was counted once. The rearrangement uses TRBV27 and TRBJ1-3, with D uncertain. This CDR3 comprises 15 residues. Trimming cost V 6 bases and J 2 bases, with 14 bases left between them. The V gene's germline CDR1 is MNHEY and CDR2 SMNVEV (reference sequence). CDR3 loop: CASSRSVGPGNTIYF. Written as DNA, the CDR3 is TGTGCCAGCAGCAGGAGCGTGGGTCCTGGAAACACCATATATTTT.

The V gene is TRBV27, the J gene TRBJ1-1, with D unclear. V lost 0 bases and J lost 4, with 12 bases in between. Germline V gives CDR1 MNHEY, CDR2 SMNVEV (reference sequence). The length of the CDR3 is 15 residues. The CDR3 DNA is TGTGCCAGCAGTTTATCTCCGTACGGTTTCACTGAAGCTTTCTTT. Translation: CASSLSPYGFTEAFF.

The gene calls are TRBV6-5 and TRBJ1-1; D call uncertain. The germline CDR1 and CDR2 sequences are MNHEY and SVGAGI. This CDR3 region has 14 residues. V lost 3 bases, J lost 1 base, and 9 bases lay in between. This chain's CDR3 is CASSYIDSNTEAFF. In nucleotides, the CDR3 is TGTGCCAGCAGTTATATCGATTCGAACACTGAAGCTTTCTTT.

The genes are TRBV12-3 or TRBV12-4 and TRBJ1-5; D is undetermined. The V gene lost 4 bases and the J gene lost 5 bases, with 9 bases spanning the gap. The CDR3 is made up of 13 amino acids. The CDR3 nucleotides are TGTGCCAGCAGTTACTTGCCCCATCAGCCCCAGCATTTT. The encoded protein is CASSYLPHQPQHF.

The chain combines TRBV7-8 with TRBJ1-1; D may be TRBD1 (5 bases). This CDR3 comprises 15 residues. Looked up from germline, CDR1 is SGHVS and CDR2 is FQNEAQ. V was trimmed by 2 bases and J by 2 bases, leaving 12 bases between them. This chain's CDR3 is CASSLNTGVNTEAFF. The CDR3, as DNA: TGTGCCAGCAGCTTAAATACAGGAGTTAACACTGAAGCTTTCTTT.

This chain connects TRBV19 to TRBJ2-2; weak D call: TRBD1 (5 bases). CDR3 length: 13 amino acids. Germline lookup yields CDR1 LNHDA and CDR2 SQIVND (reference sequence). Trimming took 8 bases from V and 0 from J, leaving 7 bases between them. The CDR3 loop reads CASPRANTGELFF. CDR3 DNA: TGTGCCAGTCCCAGGGCGAACACCGGGGAGCTGTTTTTT.

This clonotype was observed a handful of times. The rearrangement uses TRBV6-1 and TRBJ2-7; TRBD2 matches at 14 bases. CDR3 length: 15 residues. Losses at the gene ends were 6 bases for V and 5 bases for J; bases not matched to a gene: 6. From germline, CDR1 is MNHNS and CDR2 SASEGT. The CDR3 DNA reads TGTGCCAGCAGGCCGGGGACTAGCGGGAGTCACGAGCAGTACGTC. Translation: CASRPGTSGSHEQYV.